The 14 T cell receptor beta chains below come from one sample, sequenced in a study of cytomegalovirus exposure and HLA in healthy donors (TCRdb year 2017). Library construction relied on the immunoSEQ multiplex PCR assay. For the multiplex PCR, a mixture combining 60 forward primers for TCR Vbeta segments and 13 reverse primers for TCR Jbeta segments was used. TCRdb took this table from immuneACCESS and kept in-frame rearrangements with V and J called. Such tables lack part of the clones; where checked against another copy, unresolved V genes explain under half of the gap, and the rest is unexplained. The table for this sample lists 95,000 to 130,000 clones; around 81% of them were counted only once. About 3.9% of the sample rests with the top ten. The sequenced material came from PBMCs. The receptors stem from a woman aged 25 to 39 in good health and CMV-seronegative.

The chain couples TRBV28 to TRBJ2-1; 11 positions match TRBD1. This CDR3 comprises 17 residues. Trimming at V came to 3 bases and at J to 0 bases, leaving 4 bases not matched to a gene. Germline lookup yields CDR1 MDHEN and CDR2 SYDVKM. In DNA form, the CDR3 reads TGTGCCAGCAGTTTCAGGGACAGGGGGAGCTCCTACAATGAGCAGTTCTTC. As protein: CASSFRDRGSSYNEQFF.

V is TRBV7-2 and J is TRBJ1-1; D ambiguous. The V end lost 3 bases, the J end lost 5 bases, and 4 bases lay between the germline ends. Germline loops: CDR1 SGHTA, CDR2 FQGNSA. This CDR3 is built from 11 residues. The CDR3 loop is CASSFSTEAFF. For the CDR3, the DNA is TGTGCCAGCAGCTTTAGTACTGAAGCTTTCTTT.

V and J are TRBV5-8 and TRBJ2-5, with 10 bases aligning to TRBD1. Per the germline V gene, CDR1 is SGHTS and CDR2 is YDEGEE. This CDR3 comprises 16 residues. Trimming took 1 base from V and 4 from J; bases not matched to a gene: 7. The chain's CDR3 is CASSLRRQGAGETQYF. CDR3 DNA sequence: TGTGCCAGCAGCTTGCGAAGACAGGGGGCGGGAGAGACCCAGTACTTC. The full variable domain, with the rest looked up from reference TRBV5-8 and TRBJ2-5, is EAGVTQSPTHLIKTRGQQATLRCSPISGHTSVYWYQQALGLGLQFLLWYDEGEERNRGNFPPRFSGRQFPNYSSELNVNALELEDSALYLCASSLRRQGAGETQYFGPGTRLLVL.

CDR3 coding DNA: TGTGCCAGCAGGACAGCTACCCTACCCTACGAGCAGTACTTC. Protein: CASRTATLPYEQYF. V and J are TRBV27 and TRBJ2-5; a possible D gene is TRBD1 (5 bases). The DNA matches TRBJ2-7 better at its end, which makes the J call doubtful. Germline CDR1 is MNHEY and CDR2 is SMNVEV (reference sequence). The CDR3 loop spans 14 amino acids.

This clone was observed a single time. V gene TRBV7-9 combines with J gene TRBJ2-5; 9 bases match TRBD1. The DNA end lines up better with TRBJ2-7; the J call may be wrong. From germline, CDR1 is SEHNR and CDR2 FQNEAQ (reference sequence). The CDR3 covers 15 residues. CDR3 DNA sequence: TGTGCCAGCAGATCCGGGACAGGGAACTCCTACGAGCAGTACTTC. Encoded protein: CASRSGTGNSYEQYF.

Comment on this clone: In the same sample, other DNA sequences code for this CDR3. V gene TRBV25-1 combines with J gene TRBJ2-1, with no clear D. Germline V lookup: CDR1 MGHDK, CDR2 SYGVNS. CDR3 length: 12 amino acids. V lost 3 bases and J 5 bases, leaving 5 bases between the germline ends. DNA for the CDR3: TGTGCCAGCAGTGAGTCCAACAATGAGCAGTTCTTC. Its translation: CASSESNNEQFF.

This chain connects TRBV30 to TRBJ2-7; D is perhaps TRBD2 (6 bases). CDR3 length equals 14 residues. With 0 bases removed from V and 6 bases from J, the gap between germline ends came to 15 bases. Germline CDR1 GTSNPN, CDR2 SVGIG (reference sequence). The CDR3 DNA reads as TGTGCCTGGAGTGTTGGAGGGGCGGGACTCGAGCAGTACTTC. Its translation is CAWSVGGAGLEQYF.

For this clone: The same CDR3 also results from other DNA sequences found in this sample. The chain combines TRBV28 with TRBJ2-3; D gene uncertain. The germline CDR1 and CDR2 sequences are MDHEN and SYDVKM. Trimming stripped 3 bases from V and 1 base from J, with 8 bases between. The CDR3 runs 14 residues. This chain's CDR3 is CASSFLSGTDTQYF. In nucleotides, the CDR3 is TGTGCCAGCAGTTTTTTGTCTGGCACAGATACGCAGTATTTT.

This chain uses TRBV6-5 with TRBJ2-7; 7 nucleotides match TRBD1. V shed 5 bases, J shed 2 bases, and the junction held 6 bases outside the gene matches. The CDR3 has 14 amino acids. Germline-derived CDR1 and CDR2 are MNHEY and SVGAGI. CDR3 DNA: TGTGCCAGCAGTCGAGGGGGCGATCCCTACGAGCAGTACTTC. This sequence encodes CASSRGGDPYEQYF.

Concerning this clone: The junction and the germline gene differ at one end; a read error may be behind it. The gene calls are TRBV7-9 and TRBJ1-5, with 7 nucleotides matching TRBD1. The CDR3 covers 17 residues. CDR1 SEHNR and CDR2 FQNEAQ come from the germline V gene (reference sequence). As DNA, the CDR3 is TGTTCCAGCAGTTACTCGGGACAGTCATATAGCAATCAGCCCCAGCATTTT. Amino acid sequence: CSSSYSGQSYSNQPQHF.

The chain is built from TRBV2 and TRBJ2-7, with TRBD1 matching 7 bases. The CDR3 is 14 amino acids. Losses at the gene ends were 7 bases for V and 6 bases for J; bases not matched to a gene: 12. Germline assignment: CDR1 SNHLY and CDR2 FYNNEI. The CDR3 reads CASNRGQSIREQYF. The DNA of the CDR3 is TGTGCCAGCAACCGGGGACAGTCCATACGCGAGCAGTACTTC.

This chain uses TRBV13 with TRBJ2-2; possible D gene TRBD2, 6 bases. There are 14 residues in the CDR3. CDR1 and CDR2 from the germline V gene are PRHDT and FYEKMQ (reference sequence). The V and J ends lost 5 bases and 7 bases respectively, with 14 bases between them. The CDR3 DNA is TGTGCCAGCAGCCCGGGACTTAGGGGCGGGGAGCTGTTTTTT. It encodes CASSPGLRGGELFF.

This clone was detected only once. The V gene is TRBV7-9, the J gene TRBJ2-3; maybe TRBD1 (6 bases). The CDR3 totals 15 residues. From germline, CDR1 is SEHNR and CDR2 FQNEAQ (reference sequence). The ends were cut back, 5 bases at V and 5 bases at J, with 17 bases in the middle. The CDR3 nucleotides read TGTGCCAGCAGCGGGCAGGGGCCCCGGGGAGATACGCAGTATTTT. Encoded protein: CASSGQGPRGDTQYF.

J is TRBJ2-1 and V is TRBV5-1, with D perhaps TRBD2 (6 bases). Trimming cost V 0 bases and J 8 bases, with 12 bases left between them. Germline V gene data show CDR1 as SGHRS and CDR2 as YFSETQ. The CDR3 has 14 amino acids. The CDR3 sequence: CASSLERADDEQFF. The CDR3 nucleotides read TGCGCCAGCAGCTTGGAGCGGGCCGACGATGAGCAGTTCTTC.